Presented here are 10 T cell receptor beta chains from one specimen sequenced in a study of T cell repertoires in cytomegalovirus infection. Each CDR3 protein is one row after TCRdb ran MiXCR on the reads. The sample carries hundreds of thousands of distinct CDR3 sequences, about 42% recorded once. These TCRs are of unknown antigen specificity. This material consisted of cultured PBMCs, taken from culture after CMV antigen stimulation. Receptors originate from a human donor in good health (CMV status not recorded). Some clones in this sample may be carry-over from other donors' samples.

This clonotype was picked up a small number of times. V gene TRBV7-2 combines with J gene TRBJ2-2; the D call may be TRBD1 or TRBD2 (6 bases each). Germline V gene lookup returns CDR1 SGHTA and CDR2 FQGNSA. Trimming took 3 bases from V and 3 from J, leaving 8 bases between them. The CDR3 sequence is 14 residues long. The CDR3 reads CASSLGGDTGELFF. The CDR3 DNA follows: TGTGCCAGCAGCTTGGGGGGCGACACCGGGGAGCTGTTTTTT.

This clonotype was observed a few times. The genes are TRBV6-5 and TRBJ2-1; 10 nucleotides line up with TRBD2. Germline loops: CDR1 MNHEY, CDR2 SVGAGI. V trimming: 0 bases; J trimming: 0 bases; junction bases outside the gene matches: 8. The CDR3 extends over 19 amino acids. The CDR3 is CASSYSVAGGLSSYNEQFF. The CDR3 bases are TGTGCCAGCAGTTACTCGGTAGCGGGGGGCCTCAGCTCCTACAATGAGCAGTTCTTC.

This sequence joins TRBV9 and TRBJ2-5; TRBD2 might be the D (5 bases). The CDR3 is made up of 15 amino acids. Between the trimmed V and J ends, which lost 0 bases and 1 base, there was a span of 10 bases. Germline CDR1 and CDR2: SGDLS and YYNGEE. CDR3 region: CASSVASRPQETQYF. The CDR3 nucleotides are TGTGCCAGCAGCGTAGCTAGCAGACCCCAAGAGACCCAGTACTTC. Filled out from reference TRBV9 and TRBJ2-5, the complete variable domain reads DSGVTQTPKHLITATGQRVTLRCSPRSGDLSVYWYQQSLDQGLQFLIQYYNGEERAKGNILERFSAQQFPDLHSELNLSSLELGDSALYFCASSVASRPQETQYFGPGTRLLVL.

This clonotype was picked up a small number of times. The CDR3 protein is CASSSPQGYTF. The CDR3 nucleotides are TGTGCCAGCAGTTCCCCACAGGGCTACACCTTC. This chain links TRBV6-2 or TRBV6-3 with TRBJ1-2; D call uncertain. This CDR3 has 11 amino acids. In germline, CDR1 is MNHEY, CDR2 SVGEGT. The V and J ends lost 4 bases and 8 bases respectively, with 8 bases between them.

This clonotype was observed a few times. This sequence joins TRBV18 and TRBJ2-7; D is perhaps TRBD1 (5 bases). The V gene lost 0 bases and the J gene lost 2 bases, with 8 bases spanning the gap. The V gene's germline CDR1 is KGHSH and CDR2 LQKENI. The CDR3 covers 14 residues. The CDR3 loop reads CASSPPGRAYEQYF. The CDR3 DNA follows: TGTGCCAGCTCACCACCGGGCAGGGCCTACGAGCAGTACTTC.

V and J are TRBV5-1 and TRBJ2-3, with 10 nucleotides matching TRBD1. The V segment lost 3 bases and the J segment 2 bases; nucleotides outside the gene matches: 6. Germline CDR1 SGHRS, CDR2 YFSETQ. The CDR3 loop spans 16 amino acids. The CDR3 sequence: CASSSRQGALTDTQYF. As DNA, the CDR3 is TGCGCCAGCAGCTCTAGACAGGGGGCTCTCACAGATACGCAGTATTTT.

J is TRBJ2-7 and V is TRBV4-2; TRBD2 is a possible D gene (6 bases). Trimming removed 2 bases from V and 0 bases from J, with 8 bases in between. The CDR3 totals 14 residues. The germline gives CDR1 LGHNA, CDR2 YNFKEQ. CDR3 residues: CASSQRGSSYEQYF. The CDR3 nucleotides read TGTGCCAGCAGCCAACGGGGGAGCTCCTACGAGCAGTACTTC.

The rearrangement links TRBV11-2 to TRBJ2-7; D unresolved. V shed 3 bases and J shed 3 bases, with 15 bases lying between them. The CDR3 is made up of 15 amino acids. The germline gives CDR1 SGHAT, CDR2 FQNNGV. For the CDR3, the DNA is TGTGCCAGCAGCTTTCGTGGCCAGGCCGGCTACGAGCAGTACTTC. As protein: CASSFRGQAGYEQYF. Looking up the rest from reference TRBV11-2 and TRBJ2-7 gives the full variable domain: EAGVAQSPRYKIIEKRQSVAFWCNPISGHATLYWYQQILGQGPKLLIQFQNNGVVDDSQLPKDRFSAERLKGVDSTLKIQPAKLEDSAVYLCASSFRGQAGYEQYFGPGTRLTVT.

CDR3 residues: CASSLVAGDGGAGELFF. The CDR3 DNA reads as TGTGCCAGCAGCTTAGTAGCGGGAGATGGGGGCGCCGGGGAGCTGTTTTTT. The rearrangement uses TRBV7-2 and TRBJ2-2; 9 bases align to TRBD2. Losses at the gene ends were 1 base for V and 6 bases for J; bases not matched to a gene: 9. The CDR3 contains 17 residues. Per the germline V gene, CDR1 is SGHTA and CDR2 is FQGNSA.

There are a few counts of this clonotype. V and J are TRBV5-8 and TRBJ2-5; D might be TRBD1 (6 bases). V was pared by 4 bases and J by 1 base, with 11 bases between. This CDR3 region has 14 residues. Germline-derived CDR1 and CDR2 are SGHTS and YDEGEE. CDR3 in amino acids: CASSVLGGQETQYF. The CDR3 DNA sequence: TGTGCCAGCAGCGTCCTAGGGGGCCAAGAGACCCAGTACTTC. Full variable domain (missing parts from reference TRBV5-8 and TRBJ2-5): EAGVTQSPTHLIKTRGQQATLRCSPISGHTSVYWYQQALGLGLQFLLWYDEGEERNRGNFPPRFSGRQFPNYSSELNVNALELEDSALYLCASSVLGGQETQYFGPGTRLLVL.